The 20 T cell receptor beta chains below all came from one sample that was sequenced in a study of shared clonotypes between healthy human individuals. Naive CD8 isolation took CD45RO-negative cells positively selected for CCR7 and excluded terminally differentiated effector memory CD45RA+ cells. The method was immunoSEQ multiplex PCR; TCRdb's version includes in-frame clones alone and lacks a portion of them. Here the sample spans 1.5 million to 2.5 million clones, approximately 95% being singletons. Sequenced: naive CD8+ T cells sorted from blood. The receptors were sampled from a man aged 18 to 29 in good health.

This chain links TRBV5-1 with TRBJ2-7; unclear D gene. The CDR3 loop spans 13 amino acids. Germline V gene lookup returns CDR1 SGHRS and CDR2 YFSETQ. Trimming shortened V by 4 bases and J by 3 bases, and 11 bases separated the two germline ends. The chain's CDR3 is CASSPGRVYEQYF. The DNA of the CDR3 is TGCGCCAGCAGCCCCGGACGGGTCTACGAGCAGTACTTC.

Comments on this clone: Additional DNA sequences in this sample encode the identical CDR3. The V call is TRBV27, the J call TRBJ2-1; possibly TRBD1 or TRBD2 for D (5 bases each). V lost 5 bases and J 10 bases, leaving 9 bases between the germline ends. Germline CDR1 MNHEY, CDR2 SMNVEV (reference sequence). The CDR3 consists of 11 residues. The CDR3 DNA is TGTGCCAGCAGTCCAGGGACCGAGCAGTTCTTC. Amino acid sequence: CASSPGTEQFF.

The CDR3 DNA is TGCAGCGTTGAGAGGGGCAAAGGGGAGCTGTTTTTT. This gives the protein CSVERGKGELFF. The J gene is TRBJ2-2, the V gene TRBV29-1, with D perhaps TRBD1 or TRBD2 (5 bases each). V was trimmed by 3 bases and J by 8 bases, leaving 10 bases between them. The CDR3 runs 12 residues. CDR1 and CDR2 (germline): SQVTM, ANQGSEA.

V gene TRBV19 combines with J gene TRBJ2-2; 7 bases fit TRBD2. CDR3 length: 13 amino acids. V was pared by 11 bases and J by 1 base, with 4 bases of the junction left unmatched. Germline CDR1 and CDR2: LNHDA and SQIVND (reference sequence). CDR3 DNA sequence: TGTGCCTCGGAGCGGGAGAACACCGGGGAGCTGTTTTTT. Its translation: CASERENTGELFF. Looking up the rest from reference TRBV19 and TRBJ2-2 gives the full variable domain: DGGITQSPKYLFRKEGQNVTLSCEQNLNHDAMYWYRQDPGQGLRLIYYSQIVNDFQKGDIAEGYSVSREKKESFPLTVTSAQKNPTAFYLCASERENTGELFFGEGSRLTVL.

The chain has TRBV6-5 and TRBJ1-2; D is possibly TRBD1 (5 bases). V was cut by 10 bases and J by 4 bases, with 19 bases left in between. The CDR3 covers 14 residues. Germline V gene data show CDR1 as MNHEY and CDR2 as SVGAGI. The CDR3 nucleotides read TGTGCCACCCAACTAGGGGCAGGAGGCTATGGCTACACCTTC. This sequence encodes CATQLGAGGYGYTF.

In its sample, this clone was seen once. The sample has other DNA sequences that encode this CDR3 too. This chain connects TRBV13 to TRBJ1-2; 9 positions match TRBD1. The CDR3 extends over 14 amino acids. The ends lost 5 bases at V and 4 bases at J; junction bases unmatched: 5. Germline lookup yields CDR1 PRHDT and CDR2 FYEKMQ (reference sequence). The CDR3 DNA follows: TGTGCCAGCAGCCAGGGACAGGGATCCTATGGCTACACCTTC. It yields the protein CASSQGQGSYGYTF.

This chain joins TRBV6-1 and TRBJ1-4; D is ambiguous. V dropped 3 bases and J dropped 7 bases, with 18 bases sitting between them. The germline V gene encodes CDR1 MNHNS and CDR2 SASEGT. This CDR3 region has 16 residues. The CDR3 reads CASSDFGGLLVEKLFF. The CDR3 nucleotides read TGTGCCAGCAGTGATTTTGGAGGGTTGCTGGTTGAAAAACTGTTTTTT.

This clone was detected once. The chain carries TRBV7-8 and TRBJ2-1; D unclear. CDR3 length: 15 amino acids. Trimming took off 5 bases at V and 5 bases at J, with 16 bases between the two ends. The germline V gene has CDR1 SGHVS and CDR2 FQNEAQ. CDR3 in amino acids: CASSPLDRPDNEQFF. The CDR3 DNA reads as TGTGCCAGCAGCCCCCTGGACCGACCTGACAATGAGCAGTTCTTC.

CDR3 loop: CASSEQGQGGLYNSPLHF. CDR3 DNA: TGTGCCAGCAGTGAGCAGGGGCAGGGAGGCCTCTATAATTCACCCCTCCACTTT. The chain combines TRBV2 with TRBJ1-6; a possible D gene is TRBD1 (6 bases). Germline V gene lookup returns CDR1 SNHLY and CDR2 FYNNEI. Trimming removed 3 bases from V and 3 bases from J, with 18 bases in between. The CDR3 sequence is 18 residues long.

CDR3 nucleotide sequence: TGCGCCAGCAGTGACGGGGAGCTGTTTTTT. It encodes CASSDGELFF. The chain couples TRBV10-2 to TRBJ2-2, with D hard to call. The CDR3 covers 10 residues. The ends were cut back, 3 bases at V and 7 bases at J, with 0 bases in the middle. Germline V gives CDR1 WSHSY, CDR2 SAAADI.

The chain employs TRBV19 and TRBJ2-2; no reliable D call. The CDR3 runs 13 residues. Germline V CDR1 and CDR2: LNHDA, SQIVND (reference sequence). The ends were cut back, 1 base at V and 6 bases at J, with 6 bases in the middle. The CDR3: CASSIVVAGELFF. The DNA of the CDR3 is TGTGCCAGTAGTATAGTCGTAGCCGGGGAGCTGTTTTTT.

The gene calls are TRBV27 and TRBJ2-7, with 8 bases lining up with TRBD1. The V gene end was trimmed by 3 bases and the J gene end by 3 bases; junction bases not matched to a gene: 7. Germline CDR1 and CDR2: MNHEY and SMNVEV (reference sequence). This CDR3 is 15 amino acids long. In DNA form, the CDR3 reads TGTGCCAGCAGTTTTGATCGGACAGGGCTCTACGAGCAGTACTTC. Its protein is CASSFDRTGLYEQYF.

The V gene is TRBV25-1, the J gene TRBJ2-3; D tentatively fits TRBD1 or TRBD2 (6 bases each). The V and J ends lost 2 bases and 6 bases respectively, with 12 bases between them. Germline lookup yields CDR1 MGHDK and CDR2 SYGVNS. The CDR3 consists of 14 residues. The CDR3 loop is CASSEIGGHDTQYF. In nucleotides, the CDR3 is TGTGCCAGCAGTGAAATCGGGGGCCACGATACGCAGTATTTT.

The chain links TRBV14 to TRBJ2-1, with 8 bases identical to TRBD2. The CDR3 has 15 amino acids. The V segment lost 1 base and the J segment 5 bases; nucleotides outside the gene matches: 4. From germline, CDR1 is SGHDN and CDR2 FVKESK. CDR3 in amino acids: CASSQVPAGDNEQFF. CDR3 DNA sequence: TGTGCCAGCAGCCAAGTTCCAGCGGGGGACAATGAGCAGTTCTTC.

The chain employs TRBV4-1 and TRBJ1-6, with 7 bases aligning to TRBD1. Germline values: CDR1 MGHRA, CDR2 YSYEKL. V gave up 3 bases and J gave up 8 bases; unmatched junction bases: 13. The CDR3 length is 17 residues. The DNA for the CDR3 is TGCGCCAGCAGCCAGGAGAGTCCCGACAGGGTCGATTCACCCCTCCACTTT. It yields the protein CASSQESPDRVDSPLHF.

The gene calls are TRBV9 and TRBJ2-2, with a possible D match to TRBD1 (5 bases). The V gene's germline CDR1 is SGDLS and CDR2 YYNGEE. V was pared by 3 bases and J by 7 bases, with 25 bases between. The CDR3 sequence is 18 residues long. CDR3 sequence reads: CASSAPRATPIRGGELFF. CDR3 nucleotides: TGTGCCAGCAGCGCCCCAAGAGCGACCCCGATTAGGGGCGGGGAGCTGTTTTTT.

The V call is TRBV30, the J call TRBJ1-1; possible D gene TRBD1, 5 bases. The CDR3 covers 12 residues. Trimming stripped 3 bases from V and 4 bases from J, with 9 bases between. CDR1 GTSNPN and CDR2 SVGIG come from the germline V gene (reference sequence). CDR3 region: CAWRQEPTEAFF. The CDR3 DNA is TGTGCCTGGAGACAGGAACCCACTGAAGCTTTCTTT. Filled out from reference TRBV30 and TRBJ1-1, the complete variable domain reads SQTIHQWPATLVQPVGSPLSLECTVEGTSNPNLYWYRQAAGRGLQLLFYSVGIGQISSEVPQNLSASRPQDRQFILSSKKLLLSDSGFYLCAWRQEPTEAFFGQGTRLTVV.

This chain joins TRBV19 and TRBJ2-7, with 7 bases lining up with TRBD1. With V trimmed by 3 bases and J by 4 bases, 9 bases remained unmatched. CDR3 size: 15 residues. Germline CDR1 LNHDA, CDR2 SQIVND (reference sequence). CDR3 amino acids: CASSIEGATVYEQYF. In nucleotides, the CDR3 is TGTGCCAGTAGTATTGAGGGGGCGACGGTTTACGAGCAGTACTTC.

V and J are TRBV28 and TRBJ2-7, with a weak D call TRBD1 (6 bases). Germline V gives CDR1 MDHEN, CDR2 SYDVKM. Trimming removed 3 bases from V and 4 bases from J, with 10 bases in between. The CDR3 spans 13 residues. The CDR3 region has the DNA TGTGCCAGCAGTTTTCACAGGGTATACGAGCAGTACTTC. Translating gives CASSFHRVYEQYF.

The rearrangement uses TRBV27 and TRBJ2-1; D perhaps matches TRBD2 (6 bases). The CDR3 is made up of 15 amino acids. V dropped 2 bases and J dropped 0 bases, with 8 bases sitting between them. CDR1 and CDR2 (germline): MNHEY, SMNVEV (reference sequence). The DNA for the CDR3 is TGTGCCAGCAGTTTAACTAGCTACTCCTACAATGAGCAGTTCTTC. Protein: CASSLTSYSYNEQFF.